A selection of T cell receptor beta chains follows, all from one sample in a study of T-cell reconstitution after alpha-beta-depleted transplantation in children. TCRdb passed the PCR reads through MiXCR, listing each CDR3 protein once. This repertoire shows about 490,000 distinct CDR3 sequences, over 9.5% found once; its top ten account for around 2%. The sample in question was PBMCs, obtained before TCRalphabeta/CD19-depleted stem cell transplant. These TCRs come from a child aged 2 to 10 with inherited bone marrow failure, due to receive a stem cell transplant. Each CDR3 is given with its conserved first and last residue. Each record gives: V gene, CDR3 protein.

V gene: TRBV19; CDR3 protein: CASRDRSTDTQYF
V gene: TRBV19; CDR3 protein: CASSTQTSGRAYEQYF
V gene: TRBV24-1; CDR3 protein: CATSDFTGQGYTGELFF
V gene: TRBV4-3; CDR3 protein: CASSQDPPGGEWVYEQYF
V gene: TRBV5-1; CDR3 protein: CASSLAGGAADIQYF
V gene: TRBV12-3/TRBV12-4; CDR3 protein: CASSLSGRGSGAFF
V gene: TRBV12-3/TRBV12-4; CDR3 protein: CASSWANTEAFF
V gene: TRBV4-1; CDR3 protein: CASSPRDGRKDGYTF
V gene: TRBV4-3; CDR3 protein: CASAHGTSRSIDTIYF
V gene: TRBV4-3; CDR3 protein: CASSQDPQREGAGELFF
V gene: TRBV11-2; CDR3 protein: CASSLGAGGPHEQFF
V gene: TRBV19; CDR3 protein: CASSPLSSYNEQFF
V gene: TRBV10-3; CDR3 protein: CAISGGTSGRAIYNEQFF
V gene: TRBV7-9; CDR3 protein: CASSPGDRDIQETQYF
V gene: TRBV4-3; CDR3 protein: CASSPTRRAGYEQYF
V gene: TRBV6-2/TRBV6-3; CDR3 protein: CASSYSPGQITYEQYF
V gene: TRBV29-1; CDR3 protein: CSVRTAYGYTF
V gene: TRBV27; CDR3 protein: CASSYPPRAVLSYNEQFF
V gene: TRBV30; CDR3 protein: CAWSVRGRYGYTF
V gene: TRBV3-1; CDR3 protein: CASRRAGEDRNSPLHF
V gene: TRBV4-2; CDR3 protein: CASSQDNGREDTQYF
V gene: TRBV28; CDR3 protein: CASSFGRGGETQYF
V gene: TRBV7-2; CDR3 protein: CASSLGDRGQETQYF
V gene: TRBV5-1; CDR3 protein: CASSLWREGPYNEQFF